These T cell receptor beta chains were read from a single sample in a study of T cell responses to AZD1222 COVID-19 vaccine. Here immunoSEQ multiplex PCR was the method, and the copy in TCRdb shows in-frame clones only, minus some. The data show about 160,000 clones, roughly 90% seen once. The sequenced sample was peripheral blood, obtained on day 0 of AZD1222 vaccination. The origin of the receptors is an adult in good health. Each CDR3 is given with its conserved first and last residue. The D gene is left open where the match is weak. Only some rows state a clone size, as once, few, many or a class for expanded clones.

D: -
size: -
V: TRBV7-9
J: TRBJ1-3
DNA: TGTGCCAGCAGTGACCTACGCTCTGGAAACACCATATATTTT
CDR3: CASSDLRSGNTIYF

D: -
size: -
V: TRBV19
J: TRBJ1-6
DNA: TGTGCCAGTAGTCCCCGACGGAGCTCCTATAATTCACCCCTCCACTTT
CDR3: CASSPRRSSYNSPLHF

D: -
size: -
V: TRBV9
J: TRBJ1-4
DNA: TGTGCCAGCAGCTTCCGAGAGGGCCACGGTAATGAAAAACTGTTTTTT
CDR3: CASSFREGHGNEKLFF

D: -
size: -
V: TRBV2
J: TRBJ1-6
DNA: TGTGCCAGCAGTGACAGGGGTTATAATTCACCCCTCCACTTT
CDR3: CASSDRGYNSPLHF

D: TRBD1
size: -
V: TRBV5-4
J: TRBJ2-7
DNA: TGTGCCAGCAGCTCTCGACAGGGGGCTTACGAGCAGTACTTC
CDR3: CASSSRQGAYEQYF

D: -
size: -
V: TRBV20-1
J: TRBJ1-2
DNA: TGCAGTGCTAGTATCACCCGAGCGAATGGCTACACCTTC
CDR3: CSASITRANGYTF

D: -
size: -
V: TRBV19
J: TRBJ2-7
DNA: TGTGCCAGTAGCACCGGGACATATTCCTACGAGCAGTACTTC
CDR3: CASSTGTYSYEQYF

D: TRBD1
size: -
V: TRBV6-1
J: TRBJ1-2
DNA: TGTGCCAGCAGTGAAGAGGGGACAGGATGGTATGGCTACACCTTC
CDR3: CASSEEGTGWYGYTF

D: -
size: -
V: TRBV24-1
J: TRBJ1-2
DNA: TGTGCCACCAGTGACCCCGATGAACATTATGGCTACACCTTC
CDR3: CATSDPDEHYGYTF

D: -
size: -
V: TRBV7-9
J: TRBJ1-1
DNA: TGTGCCAGCAGCTGGGAGGACACTGAAGCTTTCTTT
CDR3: CASSWEDTEAFF

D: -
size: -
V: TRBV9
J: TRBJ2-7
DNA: TGTGCCAGCAGCTTGGAGAGCTCCTACGAGCAGTACTTC
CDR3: CASSLESSYEQYF

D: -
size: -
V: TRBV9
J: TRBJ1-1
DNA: TGTGCCAGCACGGCCGGGCAGGGTAAGAACACTGAAGCTTTCTTT
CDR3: CASTAGQGKNTEAFF

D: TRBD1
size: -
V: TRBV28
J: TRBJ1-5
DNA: TGTGCCAGCAGCCTGGGACAGGGGGGGGGATCTTATAGCCGTAGCAATCAGCCCCAGCATTTT
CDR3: CASSLGQGGGSYSRSNQPQHF

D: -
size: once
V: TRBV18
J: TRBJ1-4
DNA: TGTGCCAGCTCGACCAACGGTGAAAAACTGTTTTTT
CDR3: CASSTNGEKLFF

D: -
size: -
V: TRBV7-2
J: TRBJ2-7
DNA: TGTGCCAGCAGCACCAGAAACCGGGCCCTCTCCTACGAGCAGTACTTC
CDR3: CASSTRNRALSYEQYF

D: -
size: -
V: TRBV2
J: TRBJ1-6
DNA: TGTGCCAGCACCATTAGCTCCTATAATTCACCCCTCCACTTT
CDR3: CASTISSYNSPLHF

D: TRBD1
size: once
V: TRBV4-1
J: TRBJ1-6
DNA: TGCGCCAGCAGCCAAGAACCAGGGGGAAATTCACCCCTCCACTTT
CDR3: CASSQEPGGNSPLHF

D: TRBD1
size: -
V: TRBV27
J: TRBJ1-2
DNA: TGTGCCAGCAGTTTATCCCACACAGGGGACTATGGCTACACCTTC
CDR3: CASSLSHTGDYGYTF

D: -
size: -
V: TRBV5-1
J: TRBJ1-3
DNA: TGCGCCAGCAGCGGAACAGGGAACGGAAACACCATATATTTT
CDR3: CASSGTGNGNTIYF

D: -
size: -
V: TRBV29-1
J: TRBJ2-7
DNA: TGCAGCGTTGAAGGTACGGGGGACACCTACGAGCAGTACTTC
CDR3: CSVEGTGDTYEQYF

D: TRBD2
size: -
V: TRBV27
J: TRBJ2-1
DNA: TGTGCCAGCAGTTTAACGACTAGCGGTCACAATGAGCAGTTCTTC
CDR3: CASSLTTSGHNEQFF

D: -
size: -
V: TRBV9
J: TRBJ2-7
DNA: TGTGCCAGCAGCGTAGAAACAGGGCGCGCCGAGCAGTACTTC
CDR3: CASSVETGRAEQYF

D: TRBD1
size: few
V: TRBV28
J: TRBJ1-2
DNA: TGTGCCAGCAGTCGTCGGGACAGGGGAAACTATGGCTACACCTTC
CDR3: CASSRRDRGNYGYTF

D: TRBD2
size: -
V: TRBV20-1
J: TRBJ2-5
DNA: TGCAGTGCTAGTTCCAGCGGGGAAGAGACCCAGTACTTC
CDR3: CSASSSGEETQYF

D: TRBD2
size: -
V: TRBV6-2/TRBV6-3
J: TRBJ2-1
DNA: TGTGCCAGCAGCCATACTAGCGGGAGTTTAGATGAGCAGTTCTTC
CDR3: CASSHTSGSLDEQFF

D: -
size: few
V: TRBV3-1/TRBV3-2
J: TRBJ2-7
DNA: TGTGCCAGCAGCCTACCTAGCTTCCCCTACGAGCAGTACTTC
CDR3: CASSLPSFPYEQYF

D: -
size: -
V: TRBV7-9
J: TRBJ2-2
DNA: TGTGCCAGCAGCTTAGAACTAGCAGCGAACACCGGGGAGCTGTTTTTT
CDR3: CASSLELAANTGELFF

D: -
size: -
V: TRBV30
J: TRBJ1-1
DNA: TGTGCCTGGATTTCAAGGCCGAGGGGGGCTTTCTTT
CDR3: CAWISRPRGAFF

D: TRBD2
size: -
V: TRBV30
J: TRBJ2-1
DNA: TGTGCCTGGAGGAGAAGCGGGAGTAGTCGTGAGCAGTTCTTC
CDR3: CAWRRSGSSREQFF

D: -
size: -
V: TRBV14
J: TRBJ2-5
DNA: TGTGCCAGCAGCCAAGGAGTCCGAGAGACCCAGTACTTC
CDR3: CASSQGVRETQYF

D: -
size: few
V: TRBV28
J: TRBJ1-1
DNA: TGTGCCAGCAGTTCCATGTCCGGACAGCGCGATGGTCGTGAAGCTTTCTTT
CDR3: CASSSMSGQRDGREAFF

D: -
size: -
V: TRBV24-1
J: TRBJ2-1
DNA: TGTGCCACCAGTGATCCCCAGAGACAGACTCACTCCTACAATGAGCAGTTCTTC
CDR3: CATSDPQRQTHSYNEQFF

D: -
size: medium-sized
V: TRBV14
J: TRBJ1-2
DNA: TGTGCCAGCAGCCAAGATGGTGGGTCCGTCTATGGCTACACCTTC
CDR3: CASSQDGGSVYGYTF

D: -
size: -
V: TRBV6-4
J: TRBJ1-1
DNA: TGTGCCAGCAGTCAGGAGATGAACACTGAAGCTTTCTTT
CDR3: CASSQEMNTEAFF

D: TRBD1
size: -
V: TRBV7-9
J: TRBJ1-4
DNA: TGTGCCAGCAGACGACAGGGTTTTAATGAAAAACTGTTTTTT
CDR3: CASRRQGFNEKLFF

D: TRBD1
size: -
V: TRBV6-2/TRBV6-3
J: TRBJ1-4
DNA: TGTGCCAGCAGTGACTACAGGGGCGCTAATGAAAAACTGTTTTTT
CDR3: CASSDYRGANEKLFF

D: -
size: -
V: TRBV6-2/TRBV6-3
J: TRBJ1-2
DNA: TGTGCCAGCAGTTACTCGACCCGTTCAAGTGGCTACACCTTC
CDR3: CASSYSTRSSGYTF

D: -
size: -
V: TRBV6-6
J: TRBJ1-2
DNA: TGTGCCAGCAGTTACGGGACGGTATATGGCTACACCTTC
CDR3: CASSYGTVYGYTF

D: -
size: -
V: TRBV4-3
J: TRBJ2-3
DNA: TGCGCCAGCAGCCAAGAGGCCCTAGTTGGGGCAGATACGCAGTATTTT
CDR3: CASSQEALVGADTQYF

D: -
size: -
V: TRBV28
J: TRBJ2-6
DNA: TGTGCCAGCAGTACCCTACGTAATTCTGGGGCCAACGTCCTGACTTTC
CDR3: CASSTLRNSGANVLTF

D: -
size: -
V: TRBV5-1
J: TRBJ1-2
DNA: TGCGCCAGCAGTTCGGGCGGGGGGCCCCTAAGTGGCTACACCTTC
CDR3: CASSSGGGPLSGYTF

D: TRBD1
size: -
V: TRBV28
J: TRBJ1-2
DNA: TGTGCCAGCAGTTTACACACAGGGGGCGCGAATGGCTACACCTTC
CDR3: CASSLHTGGANGYTF

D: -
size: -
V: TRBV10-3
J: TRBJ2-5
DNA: TGTGCCGCAGGAGGCGGAGAAGGCAGAGAGACCCAGTACTTC
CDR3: CAAGGGEGRETQYF

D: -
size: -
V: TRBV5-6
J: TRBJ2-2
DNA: TGTGCCAGCAGCTTGGAGCGGCGGACGAACACCGGGGAGCTGTTTTTT
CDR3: CASSLERRTNTGELFF

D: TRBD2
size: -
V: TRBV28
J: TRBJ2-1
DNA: TGTGCCAGCAGACCGGGACTAGCGGGAAAAAATGAGCAGTTCTTC
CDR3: CASRPGLAGKNEQFF

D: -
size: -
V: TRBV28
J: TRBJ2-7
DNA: TGTGCCAGCAGTTTGGGGACATTCTACGAGCAGTACTTC
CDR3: CASSLGTFYEQYF

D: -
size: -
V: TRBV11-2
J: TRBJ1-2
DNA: TGTGCCAGCAGCTTGGGCCCACAGGGTAGCCGCTATGGCTACACCTTC
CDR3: CASSLGPQGSRYGYTF

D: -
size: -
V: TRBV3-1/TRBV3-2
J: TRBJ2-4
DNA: TGTGCCAGCAGCCAAGGGGGCCCAAACATTCAGTACTTC
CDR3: CASSQGGPNIQYF

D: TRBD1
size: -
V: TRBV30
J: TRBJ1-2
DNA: TGTGCCTGGAGGATACAGGGGGCAGATGGCTACACCTTC
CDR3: CAWRIQGADGYTF

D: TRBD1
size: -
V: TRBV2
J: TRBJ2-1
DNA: TGTGCCAGCAGTTACATTGGACAGGGTTCCAATGAGCAGTTCTTC
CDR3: CASSYIGQGSNEQFF

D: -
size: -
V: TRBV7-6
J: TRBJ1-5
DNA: TGTGCCAGCAGCTTAGCTGGCAGGGGCAATCAGCCCCAGCATTTT
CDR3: CASSLAGRGNQPQHF

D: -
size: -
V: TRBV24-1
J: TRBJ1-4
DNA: TGTGCCACCAGTGATGGTTTAGGGAACACTCCGAATGAAAAACTGTTTTTT
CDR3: CATSDGLGNTPNEKLFF

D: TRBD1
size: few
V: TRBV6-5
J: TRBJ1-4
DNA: TGTGCCAGCCGGTCAGGGGGGAATGAAAAACTGTTTTTT
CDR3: CASRSGGNEKLFF

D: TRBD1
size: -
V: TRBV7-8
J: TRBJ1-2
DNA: TGTGCCAGCAGCTCGGGACAGAACTATGGCTACACCTTC
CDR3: CASSSGQNYGYTF

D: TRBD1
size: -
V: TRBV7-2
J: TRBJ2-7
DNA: TGTGCCAGCAGCTATATTACAGGGGGACCCTACGAGCAGTACTTC
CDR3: CASSYITGGPYEQYF